This T cell receptor (beta chain) was sequenced in a study of cytomegalovirus exposure and HLA in healthy donors. Study findings and constraints: It is likely that the observed cluster of highly shared sequence variants was a sequencing artifact. TCR beta V segments were, for the most part, productive about 87% or about 30% of the time in an earlier analysis.

A word on this clone: The antigen is undetermined.

In the PCR, 60 Vbeta and 13 Jbeta primers were used. Under the authors' procedure: Later analysis identified some 88 million unique TCR beta chains, roughly 11 million shared. The table came from immunoSEQ multiplex PCR; TCRdb's copy has only in-frame clones and leaves some out. From that table come the V and J calls and clone size; the DNA was used to work out D and trimming. The repertoire includes fewer than 200,000 clones, about 71% of them detected once, and more than 2.5% sits in the top ten. V lost 4 bases, J lost 1 base, and 10 bases lay in between. This CDR3 is built from 13 residues. CDR1 SQVTM and CDR2 ANQGSEA come from the germline V gene.

This TCR was recovered from a woman aged 25-40 years in good health and CMV-seronegative. The chain couples TRBV29-1 to TRBJ1-1; no clear D. Material: PBMCs. The CDR3 DNA reads TGCAGCGTTGTTGTGTGGGCGAACACTGAAGCTTTCTTT. Translating it yields CSVVVWANTEAFF.